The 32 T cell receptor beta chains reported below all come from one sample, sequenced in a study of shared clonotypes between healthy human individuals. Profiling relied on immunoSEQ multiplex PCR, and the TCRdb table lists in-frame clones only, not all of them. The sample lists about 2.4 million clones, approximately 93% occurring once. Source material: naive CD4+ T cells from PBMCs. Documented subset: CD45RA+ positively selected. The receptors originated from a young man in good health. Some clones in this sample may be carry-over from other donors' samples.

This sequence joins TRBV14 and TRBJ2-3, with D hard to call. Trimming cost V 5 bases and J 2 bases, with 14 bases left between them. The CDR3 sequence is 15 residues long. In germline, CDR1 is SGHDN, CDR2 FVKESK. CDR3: CASSFLPTYTDTQYF. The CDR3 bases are TGTGCCAGCAGCTTCCTCCCGACCTACACAGATACGCAGTATTTT.

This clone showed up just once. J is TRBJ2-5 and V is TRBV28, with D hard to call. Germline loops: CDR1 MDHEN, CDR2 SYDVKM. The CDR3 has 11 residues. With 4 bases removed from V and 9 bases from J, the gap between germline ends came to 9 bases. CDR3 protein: CASSSYGAQYF. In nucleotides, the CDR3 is TGTGCCAGCAGTTCTTATGGGGCCCAGTACTTC.

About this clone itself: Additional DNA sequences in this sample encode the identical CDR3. As DNA, the CDR3 is TGTGCCAGCAGCTTTGGGGGGTCTGGAAACACCATATATTTT. This encodes CASSFGGSGNTIYF. The gene calls are TRBV7-9 and TRBJ1-3; maybe TRBD1 (5 bases). This CDR3 region has 14 residues. V was pared by 3 bases and J by 1 base, with 7 bases between. CDR1 SEHNR and CDR2 FQNEAQ come from the germline V gene (reference sequence).

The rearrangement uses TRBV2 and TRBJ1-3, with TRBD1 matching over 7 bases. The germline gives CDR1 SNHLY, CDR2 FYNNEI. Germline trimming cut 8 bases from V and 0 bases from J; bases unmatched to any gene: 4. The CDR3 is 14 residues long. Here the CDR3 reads CASRQGSSGNTIYF. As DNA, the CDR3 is TGTGCCAGCCGACAGGGCAGCTCTGGAAACACCATATATTTT. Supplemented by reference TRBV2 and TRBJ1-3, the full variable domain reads EPEVTQTPSHQVTQMGQEVILRCVPISNHLYFYWYRQILGQKVEFLVSFYNNEISEKSEIFDDQFSVERPDGSNFTLKIRSTKLEDSAMYFCASRQGSSGNTIYFGEGSWLTVV.

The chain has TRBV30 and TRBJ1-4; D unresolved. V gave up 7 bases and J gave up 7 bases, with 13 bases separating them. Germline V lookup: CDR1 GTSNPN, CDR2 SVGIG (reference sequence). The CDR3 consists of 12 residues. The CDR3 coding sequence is TGTGCCTCGGCTGAACGGGGTGAAAAACTGTTTTTT. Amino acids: CASAERGEKLFF.

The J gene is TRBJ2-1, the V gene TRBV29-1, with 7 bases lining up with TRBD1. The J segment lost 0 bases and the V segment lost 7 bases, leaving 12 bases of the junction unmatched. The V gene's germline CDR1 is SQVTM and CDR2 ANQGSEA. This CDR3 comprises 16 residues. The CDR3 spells CSGYSNRGSSYNEQFF. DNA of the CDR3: TGCAGCGGTTACTCAAACAGGGGTAGCTCCTACAATGAGCAGTTCTTC.

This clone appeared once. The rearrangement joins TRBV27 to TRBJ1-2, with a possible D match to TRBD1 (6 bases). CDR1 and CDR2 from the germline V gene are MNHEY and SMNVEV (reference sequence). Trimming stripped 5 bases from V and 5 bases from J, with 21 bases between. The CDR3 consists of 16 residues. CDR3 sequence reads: CASSRNTGLLSYGYTF. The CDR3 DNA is TGTGCCAGCAGTCGCAATACAGGGCTCCTTAGTTATGGCTACACCTTC.

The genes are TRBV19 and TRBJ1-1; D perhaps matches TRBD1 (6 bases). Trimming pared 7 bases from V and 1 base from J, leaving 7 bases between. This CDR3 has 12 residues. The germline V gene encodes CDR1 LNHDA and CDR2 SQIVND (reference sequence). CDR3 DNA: TGTGCCAGTATAGGGGGGAACACTGAAGCTTTCTTT. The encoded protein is CASIGGNTEAFF.

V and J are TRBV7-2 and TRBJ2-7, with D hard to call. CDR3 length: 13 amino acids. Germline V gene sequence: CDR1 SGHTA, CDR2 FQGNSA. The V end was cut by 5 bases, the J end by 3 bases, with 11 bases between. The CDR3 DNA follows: TGTGCCAGCAGCATAAGGACCCTCTACGAGCAGTACTTC. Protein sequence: CASSIRTLYEQYF. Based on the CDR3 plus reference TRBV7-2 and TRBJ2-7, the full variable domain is GAGVSQSPSNKVTEKGKDVELRCDPISGHTALYWYRQSLGQGLEFLIYFQGNSAPDKSGLPSDRFSAERTGGSVSTLTIQRTQQEDSAVYLCASSIRTLYEQYFGPGTRLTVT.

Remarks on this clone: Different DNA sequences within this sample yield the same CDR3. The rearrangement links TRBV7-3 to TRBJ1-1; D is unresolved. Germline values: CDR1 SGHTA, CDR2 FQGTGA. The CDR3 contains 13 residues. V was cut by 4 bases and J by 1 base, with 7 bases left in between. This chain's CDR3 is CASSSRQNTEAFF. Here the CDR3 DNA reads TGTGCCAGCAGCTCACGACAGAACACTGAAGCTTTCTTT.

The CDR3 nucleotides read TGTGCCAGCAGCAAGGGCCTGGGGGGTCCAAGGCAGTTCTTC. Translated: CASSKGLGGPRQFF. The V and J genes are TRBV7-3 and TRBJ2-1; perhaps TRBD2 as D (6 bases). Trimming removed 5 bases at V and 12 bases at J, with 20 bases between. The CDR3 totals 14 residues. CDR1 is SGHTA and CDR2 is FQGTGA in the germline V gene.

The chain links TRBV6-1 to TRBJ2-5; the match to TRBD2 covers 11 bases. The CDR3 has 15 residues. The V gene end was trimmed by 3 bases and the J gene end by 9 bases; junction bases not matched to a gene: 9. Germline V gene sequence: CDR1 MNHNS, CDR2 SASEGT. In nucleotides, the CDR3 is TGTGCCAGCAGTGAGCAAACTAGCGGGAGTACGGCCCAGTACTTC. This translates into CASSEQTSGSTAQYF.

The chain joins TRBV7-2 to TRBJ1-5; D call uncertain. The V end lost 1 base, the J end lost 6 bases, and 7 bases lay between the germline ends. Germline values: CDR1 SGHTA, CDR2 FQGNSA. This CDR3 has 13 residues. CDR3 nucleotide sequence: TGTGCCAGCAGCTTAGAGTGGGCTCAGCCCCAGCATTTT. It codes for CASSLEWAQPQHF.

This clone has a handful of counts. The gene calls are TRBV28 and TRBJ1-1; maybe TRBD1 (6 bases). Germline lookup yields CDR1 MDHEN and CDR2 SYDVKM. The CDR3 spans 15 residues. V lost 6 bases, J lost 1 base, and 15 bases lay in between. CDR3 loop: CASSPGQMWNTEAFF. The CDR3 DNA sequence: TGTGCCAGCAGCCCCGGACAGATGTGGAACACTGAAGCTTTCTTT.

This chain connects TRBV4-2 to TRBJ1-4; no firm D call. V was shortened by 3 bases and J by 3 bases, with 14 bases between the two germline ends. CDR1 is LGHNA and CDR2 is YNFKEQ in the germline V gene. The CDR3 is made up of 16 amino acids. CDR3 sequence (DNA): TGTGCCAGCAGCCAGGCTCCCCGGGCAGCTAATGAAAAACTGTTTTTT. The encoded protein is CASSQAPRAANEKLFF.

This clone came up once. CDR3 DNA sequence: TGTGCCAGCAGCTTAGTTAGCGGGGACTCCTACGAGCAGTACTTC. It encodes CASSLVSGDSYEQYF. The chain has TRBV7-2 and TRBJ2-7, with TRBD2 matching over 8 bases. Germline V CDR1 and CDR2: SGHTA, FQGNSA. V was clipped by 1 base and J by 0 bases; unmatched bases: 2. The CDR3 extends over 15 amino acids.

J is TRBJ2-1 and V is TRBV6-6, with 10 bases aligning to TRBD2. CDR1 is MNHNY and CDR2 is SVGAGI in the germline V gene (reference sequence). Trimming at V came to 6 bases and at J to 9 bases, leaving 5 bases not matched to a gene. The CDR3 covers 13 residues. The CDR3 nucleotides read TGTGCCAGCAGGGCTAGCGGGAGTGGTGAGCAGTTCTTC. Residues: CASRASGSGEQFF.

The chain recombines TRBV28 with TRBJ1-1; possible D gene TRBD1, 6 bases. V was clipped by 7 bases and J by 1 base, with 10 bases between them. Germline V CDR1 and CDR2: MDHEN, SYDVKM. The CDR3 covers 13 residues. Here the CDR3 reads CASISGANTEAFF. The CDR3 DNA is TGTGCCAGCATCTCAGGGGCGAACACTGAAGCTTTCTTT.

The CDR3 DNA follows: TGTGCCAGCAGTTTGCTACTAGCGGGGGGCCGGGATACGCAGTATTTT. The encoded protein is CASSLLLAGGRDTQYF. The V and J genes are TRBV28 and TRBJ2-3, with 12 bases that match TRBD2. The V gene's germline CDR1 is MDHEN and CDR2 SYDVKM. CDR3 size: 16 residues. V was pared by 3 bases and J by 6 bases, with 7 bases of the junction left unmatched. The variable domain in full, with the rest retrieved from reference TRBV28 and TRBJ2-3, is DVKVTQSSRYLVKRTGEKVFLECVQDMDHENMFWYRQDPGLGLRLIYFSYDVKMKEKGDIPEGYSVSREKKERFSLILESASTNQTSMYLCASSLLLAGGRDTQYFGPGTRLTVL.

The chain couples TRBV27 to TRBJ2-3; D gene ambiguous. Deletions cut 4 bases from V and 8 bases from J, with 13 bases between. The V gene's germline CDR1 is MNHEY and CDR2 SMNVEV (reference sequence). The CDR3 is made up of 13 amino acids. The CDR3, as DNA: TGTGCCAGCAGTTCAAGGTTTGGTGGTACGCAGTATTTT. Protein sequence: CASSSRFGGTQYF.

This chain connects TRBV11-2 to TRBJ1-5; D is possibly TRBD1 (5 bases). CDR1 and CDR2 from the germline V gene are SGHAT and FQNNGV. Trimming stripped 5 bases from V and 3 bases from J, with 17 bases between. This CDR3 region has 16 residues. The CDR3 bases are TGTGCCAGCAGCCGTGGGACTCCTGGTTTCAATCAGCCCCAGCATTTT. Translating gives CASSRGTPGFNQPQHF.

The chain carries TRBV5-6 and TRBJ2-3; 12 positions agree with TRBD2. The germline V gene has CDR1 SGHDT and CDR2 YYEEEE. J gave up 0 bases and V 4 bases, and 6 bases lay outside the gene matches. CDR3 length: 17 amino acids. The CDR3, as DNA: TGTGCCAGCAGCCAGAGACTAGCGGGGGCTAGCACAGATACGCAGTATTTT. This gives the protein CASSQRLAGASTDTQYF.

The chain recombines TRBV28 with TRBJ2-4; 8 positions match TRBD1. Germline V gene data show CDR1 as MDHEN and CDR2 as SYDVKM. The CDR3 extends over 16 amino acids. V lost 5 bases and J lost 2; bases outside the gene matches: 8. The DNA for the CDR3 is TGTGCCAGCAGTCCCCGGACAGGGTATTCCAAAAACATTCAGTACTTC. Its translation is CASSPRTGYSKNIQYF.

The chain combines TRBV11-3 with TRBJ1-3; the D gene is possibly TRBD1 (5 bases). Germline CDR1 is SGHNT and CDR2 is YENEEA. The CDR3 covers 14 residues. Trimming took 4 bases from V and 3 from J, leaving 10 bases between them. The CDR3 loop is CASSSRADGNTIYF. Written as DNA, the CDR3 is TGTGCCAGCAGCTCCAGGGCTGATGGAAACACCATATATTTT.

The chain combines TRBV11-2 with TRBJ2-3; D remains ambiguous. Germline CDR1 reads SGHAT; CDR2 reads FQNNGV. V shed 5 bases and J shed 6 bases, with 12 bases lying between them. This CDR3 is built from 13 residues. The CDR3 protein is CASSPRPPDTQYF. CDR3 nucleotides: TGTGCCAGCAGCCCCAGACCCCCGGATACGCAGTATTTT.

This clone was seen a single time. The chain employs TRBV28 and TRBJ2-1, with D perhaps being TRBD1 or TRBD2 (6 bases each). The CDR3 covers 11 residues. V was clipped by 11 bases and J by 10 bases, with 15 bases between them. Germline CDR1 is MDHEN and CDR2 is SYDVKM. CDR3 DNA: TGTGCCTGGATCGGGGGCCAGGAGCAGTTCTTC. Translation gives CAWIGGQEQFF.

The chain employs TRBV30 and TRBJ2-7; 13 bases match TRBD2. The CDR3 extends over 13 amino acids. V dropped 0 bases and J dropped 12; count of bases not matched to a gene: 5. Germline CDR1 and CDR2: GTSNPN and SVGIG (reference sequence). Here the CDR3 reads CAWSVLAGGPRYF. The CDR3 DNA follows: TGTGCCTGGAGTGTACTAGCGGGAGGGCCGAGGTACTTC.

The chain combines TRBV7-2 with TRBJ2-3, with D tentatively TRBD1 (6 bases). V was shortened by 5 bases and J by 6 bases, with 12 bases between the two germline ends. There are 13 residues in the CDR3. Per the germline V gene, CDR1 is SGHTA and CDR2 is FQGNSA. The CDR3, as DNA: TGTGCCAGCAGCCGAGAGGGGGTTGATACGCAGTATTTT. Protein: CASSREGVDTQYF.

CDR3 nucleotide sequence: TGTGCCAGCAGCCCCACTATGAATCAGCCCCAGCATTTT. Translating gives CASSPTMNQPQHF. The V call is TRBV7-2, the J call TRBJ1-5; D unresolved. The CDR3 runs 13 residues. The germline gives CDR1 SGHTA, CDR2 FQGNSA. V lost 5 bases, J lost 4 bases, and 9 bases lay in between. Filled out from reference TRBV7-2 and TRBJ1-5, the complete variable domain reads GAGVSQSPSNKVTEKGKDVELRCDPISGHTALYWYRQSLGQGLEFLIYFQGNSAPDKSGLPSDRFSAERTGGSVSTLTIQRTQQEDSAVYLCASSPTMNQPQHFGDGTRLSIL.

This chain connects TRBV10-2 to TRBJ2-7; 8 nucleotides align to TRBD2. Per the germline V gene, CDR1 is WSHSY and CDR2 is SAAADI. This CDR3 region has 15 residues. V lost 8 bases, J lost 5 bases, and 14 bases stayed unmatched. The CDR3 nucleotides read TGCGCCAGCCGAAGCGTCGGAAGCGGGGGCCACGAGCAGTACTTC. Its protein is CASRSVGSGGHEQYF.

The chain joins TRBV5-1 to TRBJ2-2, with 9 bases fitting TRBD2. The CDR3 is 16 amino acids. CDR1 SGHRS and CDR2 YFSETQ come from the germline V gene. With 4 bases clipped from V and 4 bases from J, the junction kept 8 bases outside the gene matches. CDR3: CASSTPGLALTGELFF. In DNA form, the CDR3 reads TGCGCCAGCAGCACCCCAGGACTAGCGCTCACCGGGGAGCTGTTTTTT.

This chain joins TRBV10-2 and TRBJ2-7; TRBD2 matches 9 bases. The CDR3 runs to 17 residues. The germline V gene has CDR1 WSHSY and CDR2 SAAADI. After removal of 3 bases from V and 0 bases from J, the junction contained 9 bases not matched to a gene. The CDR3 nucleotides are TGCGCCAGCAGTGAAACGGGGCTAGCGGGAAACTCCTACGAGCAGTACTTC. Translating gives CASSETGLAGNSYEQYF.